This T cell receptor beta chain was sequenced for a study of blood T cell repertoires in COVID-19 (dated by TCRdb to the early 2020s). The study in broad terms: The collaborator samples originated in the United States, Italy and Spain and spanned the acute and convalescent phases of COVID-19. The prospective study material was composed of cDNA or gDNA derived from T cells, B-cell-depleted T cells, or PBMCs. Deeply sampled blood TCRbeta repertoires from subjects exposed to, actively infected with, or recovered from COVID-19 were included in the dataset. The repertoires were released in a freely available public database meant as a resource for research on the immune response to SARS-CoV-2. Samples were obtained from the ongoing ImmuneRACE study (first 160 participants) and from over 1,000 subjects provided by 6 global collaborators. Sample metadata almost always included a de-identified subject ID, COVID-19 status, age in years and sex. Where available, HLA class I and class II types were taken from metadata supplied by the sample provider and were not determined by assay-based typing. On the study overall, not on this receptor specifically: The amount of clinical and demographic metadata varied by source and participant and was provided uncurated.

The CDR3 has 11 amino acids, counting the end cysteine and phenylalanine. CDR3 DNA is the only sequence kept; it has 33 bases, read in frame from the first base. Based on the germline V gene (reference sequence), the CDR1 and CDR2 sequences are DFQATT and SNEGSKA. Trimming takes 3 bases from V and 7 bases from J, and the germline ends sit 7 bases apart. Participants in the prospective study were aged roughly 18 to 95 years, lived in some 24 United States geographic areas, and enrolled through a virtual design. In the prospective study, participants were assigned to cohorts based on the clinical history participants reported in a screening survey and a study questionnaire. In the prospective study, whole blood, serum and a nasopharyngeal or oropharyngeal swab were collected from each participant by mobile phlebotomists. Prospective study participants could optionally give additional blood draws and questionnaires over an approximately two-month period. Prospective study blood samples were shipped either frozen or at room temperature before DNA extraction.

TCRbeta CDR3 regions were amplified from genomic DNA using the immunoSEQ Assay, a bias-controlled multiplex PCR. In the original analysis: Within the assay, amplification of reference gene primers was used to estimate how many nucleated cells each sample contained. To quantify the absolute abundance of each unique TCRbeta CDR3 rearrangement, sequence reads were collapsed and filtered. For each sample, productive Simpson clonality was calculated as the square root of Simpson's diversity index over productive rearrangements. What TCRdb holds here is the immuneACCESS table cut down to in-frame rearrangements. Part of the clones is not present; checked against another copy, under half of the missing clones reflect an unresolved V gene, and the others are unexplained. V and J calls and clone size are as listed in that table; D and trimming were resolved from the DNA. Here the sample has about 200,000 clones; 65% to 80% occur a single time. The top ten constitute approximately 16% of the sample.

This clone came up once. What antigen it recognizes has not been identified. No much larger clone is present one base from it, and per-base qualities are unavailable. The origin of this receptor is a woman in her fifties or sixties with acute COVID-19. The rearrangement combines TRBV20-1 with TRBJ2-1, with no confident D gene call. Sample: PBMCs or T cells enriched from blood (not recorded which). The encoded CDR3 is CSASLKNEQFF. The DNA reads as follows: TGCAGTGCTAGCCTAAAGAATGAGCAGTTCTTC.